These T cell receptor beta chains were read from a single sample in a study of somatic mutations in cytotoxic T cells in rheumatoid arthritis. Produced via immunoSEQ multiplex PCR; TCRdb's table is partial and in-frame only. The data contain about 15,000 clones, around 75% of them singletons. Material for sequencing was CD8+ T cells sorted from blood. These receptors all come from an adult with rheumatoid arthritis. The CDR3 runs from the conserved cysteine through the conserved F or W. A D gene is named only where the DNA matches it firmly. Only some rows state a clone size, as once, few, many or a class for expanded clones.

j_call cdr3_length clone_size d_call v_call cdr3_nt cdr3_aa
TRBJ2-2 12 few . TRBV4-1 TGCGCCAGCACCGGAGCGTTCGGGGAGCTGTTTTTT CASTGAFGELFF
TRBJ2-1 17 . TRBD2 TRBV4-2 TGTGCCAGCAGCCAAGACCCTGGACTAGGCTCCTACAATGAGCAGTTCTTC CASSQDPGLGSYNEQFF
TRBJ2-1 16 . TRBD1 TRBV6-6 TGTGCCAGCAGCTCCCTCCGGGACAGGAAAATTAATGAGCAGTTCTTC CASSSLRDRKINEQFF
TRBJ1-2 15 . TRBD1 TRBV30 TGTGCCTGGAGTGATTTGCGGACAGGGAGGGGAGGCTACACCTTC CAWSDLRTGRGGYTF
TRBJ1-1 18 . TRBD1 TRBV7-9 TGTGCCAGCAGCTCGTTAGAGGGGGGGACAGGGGCGAACACTGAAGCTTTCTTT CASSSLEGGTGANTEAFF
TRBJ1-2 14 . . TRBV27 TGTGCCAGCAGTTTCGGCCTTCGGGGCTATGGCTACACCTTC CASSFGLRGYGYTF
TRBJ2-1 14 . TRBD1 TRBV5-4 TGTGCCAGCAGCTTGAGGACAGGGGTCAATGAGCAGTTCTTC CASSLRTGVNEQFF
TRBJ1-6 16 few . TRBV2 TGTGCCAGCAGTGACACGTTGACGGCGGTCGATTCACCCCTCCACTTT CASSDTLTAVDSPLHF
TRBJ1-2 13 . . TRBV5-6 TGTGCCAGCAGCTTGGGGACATACTATGGCTACACCTTC CASSLGTYYGYTF
TRBJ1-1 16 . TRBD1 TRBV28 TGTGCCAGCAGTACGTCCTTGGGGACAGCCAACACTGAAGCTTTCTTT CASSTSLGTANTEAFF
TRBJ1-1 16 once TRBD1 TRBV19 TGTGCCAGTAGTTCCCTGAGACAGGGGCTCTGGACTGAAGCTTTCTTT CASSSLRQGLWTEAFF
TRBJ1-5 16 . . TRBV4-1 TGCGCCAGCAGCCAAGATAGTCCGGGACGGTATCAGCCCCAGCATTTT CASSQDSPGRYQPQHF
TRBJ2-1 13 . . TRBV7-9 TGTGCCAGCAGCCCTAGGGGGTACAATGAGCAGTTCTTC CASSPRGYNEQFF
TRBJ2-2 15 . . TRBV30 TGTGCCTGGAGTGAAAAAGCCGCGAACACCGGGGAGCTGTTTTTT CAWSEKAANTGELFF
TRBJ2-3 15 . TRBD1 TRBV5-1 TGCGCCAGCAGCCCCGGGACAGGGTGGGAAGATACGCAGTATTTT CASSPGTGWEDTQYF
TRBJ1-1 14 few TRBD1 TRBV4-1 TGCGCCAGCAGCCCTCCGGGACAGGGGGCTAAAGCTTTCTTT CASSPPGQGAKAFF
TRBJ1-1 12 . . TRBV25-1 TGTGCCAGCAGTAGCGGAATCTCTGAAGCTTTCTTT CASSSGISEAFF
TRBJ1-5 18 . TRBD1 TRBV2 TGTGCCAGCAGTCAACCCCGACAGGGGGTTCTAGTGGATCAGCCCCAGCATTTT CASSQPRQGVLVDQPQHF
TRBJ1-6 13 . . TRBV27 TGTGCCAGCAGTTTATATTTTAATTCACCCCTCCACTTT CASSLYFNSPLHF
TRBJ1-1 18 . . TRBV19 TGTGCCAGTACTTCCGCCACAACCCGAGATGATATGAACACTGAAGCTTTCTTT CASTSATTRDDMNTEAFF
TRBJ1-4 14 . . TRBV28 TGTGCCAGCAGTTTGAGAGGGCTGGGTGAAAAACTGTTTTTT CASSLRGLGEKLFF
TRBJ2-1 16 . . TRBV6-5 TGTGCCAGCAGTTACTCCCGGGCAAGCTCCTACAATGAGCAGTTCTTC CASSYSRASSYNEQFF
TRBJ2-7 13 . . TRBV7-6 TGTGCCAGCAGCTCCCCCGGGGAGGTTGAGCAGTACTTC CASSSPGEVEQYF
TRBJ2-7 15 . TRBD1 TRBV6-6 TGTGCCAGCAGTTACTCGGACAGGGTGGCCTACGAGCAGTACTTC CASSYSDRVAYEQYF
TRBJ1-4 15 . . TRBV6-1 TGTGCCAGCAGTGAACAAATCGGGACTAATGAAAAACTGTTTTTT CASSEQIGTNEKLFF
TRBJ2-2 14 . . TRBV7-9 TGTGCCAGCAGCTTAGGAACCTCCACCGGGGAGCTGTTTTTT CASSLGTSTGELFF
TRBJ1-1 15 few . TRBV11-2 TGTGCCAGCAGCTTATCTAACGGAGCAAACACTGAAGCTTTCTTT CASSLSNGANTEAFF
TRBJ1-2 16 . . TRBV4-1 TGCGCCAGCAGCCAAGCAAAATTCAAAAATTCATATGGCTACACCTTC CASSQAKFKNSYGYTF
TRBJ1-2 15 . . TRBV14 TGTGCCAGCAGCCAAGGGCTGGGACTTTCAGAAGGCTACACCTTC CASSQGLGLSEGYTF
TRBJ2-7 12 few . TRBV6-1 TGTGCCAGCTCACAGGACAACTACGAGCAGTACTTC CASSQDNYEQYF
TRBJ1-5 18 . . TRBV15 TGTGCCACCAGCAGAGATTCCGCAGGGTCCTATGGCAATCAGCCCCAGCATTTT CATSRDSAGSYGNQPQHF
TRBJ2-7 12 few TRBD1 TRBV7-9 TGTGCCAGCAGCTCGGACAGGGGATCGCAGTACTTC CASSSDRGSQYF
TRBJ2-2 14 . . TRBV27 TGTGCCAGCAGTCTAGGGGCAGCCACCGGGGAGCTGTTTTTT CASSLGAATGELFF
TRBJ2-7 14 . TRBD2 TRBV7-2 TGTGCCAGCAGCGTTGCGGGGGGGCGTTACGAGCAGTACTTC CASSVAGGRYEQYF
TRBJ1-6 15 few . TRBV19 TGTGCCAGTAGTATTTCGTCCCGCGGGGGTTCACCCCTCCACTTT CASSISSRGGSPLHF
TRBJ2-3 13 . . TRBV9 TGTGCCAGCAGCGCCCGGGACACAGATACGCAGTATTTT CASSARDTDTQYF
TRBJ2-7 14 . TRBD2 TRBV2 TGTGCCAGCAGTGACCGGGACTACACCTACGAGCAGTACTTC CASSDRDYTYEQYF
TRBJ1-2 13 . TRBD1 TRBV7-6 TGTGCCAGCAGCCACGGACAGGGCTATGGCTACACCTTC CASSHGQGYGYTF
TRBJ2-7 15 . TRBD2 TRBV11-2 TGTGCCAGCAGCCCGTGGACTAGCGGGGGCTACGAGCAGTACTTC CASSPWTSGGYEQYF
TRBJ2-1 11 . . TRBV18 TGTGCCAGCTCACAGGTTAATGAGCAGTTCTTC CASSQVNEQFF
TRBJ2-2 22 . . TRBV21-1 TGTGCCAGCAGCAAAGCTCGGGCTCCAGGGTCACCCCCAGGGGCGCTCACCGGGGAGCTGTTTTTT CASSKARAPGSPPGALTGELFF
TRBJ1-2 11 few . TRBV30 TGTGCCGGCAGGGACGACTATGGCTACACCTTC CAGRDDYGYTF
TRBJ1-5 14 . TRBD1 TRBV5-1 TGCGCCAGCAGCCCCACAGGGGGGGATCAGCCCCAGCATTTT CASSPTGGDQPQHF
TRBJ1-1 12 . . TRBV5-6 TGTGCCAGCAGCTTGGAGGGCACTGAAGCTTTCTTT CASSLEGTEAFF
TRBJ2-7 16 . . TRBV11-1 TGTGCCAGCAGCTGGGACCGGGACACTTTCTCCTACGAGCAGTACTTC CASSWDRDTFSYEQYF
TRBJ1-5 15 once . TRBV30 TGTGCCTGGAGTGGCGGGACCTTCGGCAATCAGCCCCAGCATTTT CAWSGGTFGNQPQHF
TRBJ1-5 14 . . TRBV30 TGTGCCTGGAGTTTGGCTGGGAGCAATCAGCCCCAGCATTTT CAWSLAGSNQPQHF
TRBJ2-6 18 . . TRBV27 TGTGCCAGCAGTCCCGTGGACAAGCTAGTCACTGGGGCCAACGTCCTGACTTTC CASSPVDKLVTGANVLTF
TRBJ2-7 13 . TRBD2 TRBV6-6 TGTGCCGCCGGGGCGGGGGGCTCCTACGAGCAGTACTTC CAAGAGGSYEQYF
TRBJ1-2 13 . . TRBV7-9 TGTGCCAGCAGCCCTGAGAACCTATATGGCTACACCTTC CASSPENLYGYTF
TRBJ1-2 14 once . TRBV9 TGTGCCAGCAGCGTGACAAGGGAGGACTATGGCTACACCTTC CASSVTREDYGYTF
TRBJ1-3 14 . . TRBV13 TGTGCCAGCAGCTCAATGAGCTCTGGAAACACCATATATTTT CASSSMSSGNTIYF
TRBJ2-7 14 . . TRBV10-2 TGCGCCAGCATAGGGACTGCGGTCCCCTACGAGCAGTACTTC CASIGTAVPYEQYF
TRBJ2-3 13 . . TRBV7-2 TGTGCCAGCAGCCAGGATATCACAGATACGCAGTATTTT CASSQDITDTQYF
TRBJ2-7 14 once . TRBV7-2 TGTGCCAGCGCGCCGCAGGGGGGGGCCTACGAGCAGTACTTC CASAPQGGAYEQYF